Included here is one TCR beta chain sequence, with context. These data belong to a study of blood T cell repertoires in COVID-19. Study members were between 18 and 89 years old and lived in around 24 US regions. Resolution of symptoms, clearance, or two negative PCRs was present in recovered Cohort 3 donors. As originally analysed: Amplification from reference gene primers served as the basis for estimated nucleated cell counts. Here immunoSEQ multiplex PCR was the method, and the copy in TCRdb shows in-frame clones only, minus some. V, J and clone size derive from that table, while D and trimming were established from the DNA sequence. This sample yields 250,000 or so clones, of which more than 75% are seen a single time; about 1.6% belongs to the top ten. CDR1 is SGHNT and CDR2 is YYREEE in the germline V gene (reference sequence). This CDR3 spans 18 amino acids. J lost 2 bases, V lost 4 bases, and 12 bases had no gene match.

The sequenced sample consisted of PBMCs or T cells enriched from blood (not recorded which). This TCR came from a woman in her forties or fifties who had recovered from COVID-19. The chain has TRBV5-4 and TRBJ1-3; TRBD1 agrees at 10 bases. DNA for the CDR3: TGTGCCAGCAGCCGAGGCGGGGACAGGGGCGGTCCTGGAAACACCATATATTTT. It is translated as CASSRGGDRGGPGNTIYF.